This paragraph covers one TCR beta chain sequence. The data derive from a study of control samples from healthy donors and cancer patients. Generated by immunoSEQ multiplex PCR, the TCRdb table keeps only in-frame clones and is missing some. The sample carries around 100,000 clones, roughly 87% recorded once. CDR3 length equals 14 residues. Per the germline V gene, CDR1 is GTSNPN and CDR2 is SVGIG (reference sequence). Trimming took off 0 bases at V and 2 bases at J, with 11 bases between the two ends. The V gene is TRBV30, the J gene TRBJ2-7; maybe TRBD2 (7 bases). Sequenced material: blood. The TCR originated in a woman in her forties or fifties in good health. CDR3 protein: CAWSVQGGTYEQYF. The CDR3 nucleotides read TGTGCCTGGAGTGTACAGGGAGGGACCTACGAGCAGTACTTC.